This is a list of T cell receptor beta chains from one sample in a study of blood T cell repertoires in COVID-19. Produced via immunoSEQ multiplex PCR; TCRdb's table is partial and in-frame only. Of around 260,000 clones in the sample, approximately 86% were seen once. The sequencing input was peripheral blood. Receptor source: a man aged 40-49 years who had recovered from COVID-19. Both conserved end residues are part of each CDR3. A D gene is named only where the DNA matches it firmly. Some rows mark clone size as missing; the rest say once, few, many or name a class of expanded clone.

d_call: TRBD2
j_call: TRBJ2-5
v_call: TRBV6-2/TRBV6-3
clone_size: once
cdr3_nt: TGTGCCAGCAGTCCATTAACTCATAGCGGGAGAGAAGAGACCCAGTACTTC
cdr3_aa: CASSPLTHSGREETQYF

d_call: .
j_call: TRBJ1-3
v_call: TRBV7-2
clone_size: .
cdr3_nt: TGTGCCAGCAGGTACTCTGGAAACACCATATATTTT
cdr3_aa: CASRYSGNTIYF

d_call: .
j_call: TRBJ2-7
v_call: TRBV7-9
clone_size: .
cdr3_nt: TGTGCCAGCAGCTTCCGAGGGGGAGAGTACGAGCAGTACTTC
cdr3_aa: CASSFRGGEYEQYF

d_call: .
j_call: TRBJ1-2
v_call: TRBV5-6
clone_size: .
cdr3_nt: TGTGCCAGCAGCTTCCAGGGGCGCGGAAGCTATGGCTACACCTTC
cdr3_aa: CASSFQGRGSYGYTF

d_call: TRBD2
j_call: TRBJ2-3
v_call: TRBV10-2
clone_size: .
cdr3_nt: TGCGCCAGCAGCCCCCTGACTAGCGGGGCCACAGATACGCAGTATTTT
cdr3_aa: CASSPLTSGATDTQYF

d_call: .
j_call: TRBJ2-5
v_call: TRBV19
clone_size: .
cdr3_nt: TGTGCCAGTAGTAAGGCTCAGGGGAAAGAGACCCAGTACTTC
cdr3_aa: CASSKAQGKETQYF

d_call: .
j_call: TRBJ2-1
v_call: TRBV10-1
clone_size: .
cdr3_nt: TGCGCCAGCAGTGAGTCGCAAGGGAGGTACCTCAATGAGCAGTTCTTC
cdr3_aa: CASSESQGRYLNEQFF

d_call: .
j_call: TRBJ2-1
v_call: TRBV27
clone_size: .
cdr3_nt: TGTGCCAGCACCCAGGGACGGGGGGCTACGGAGCAGTTCTTC
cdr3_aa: CASTQGRGATEQFF

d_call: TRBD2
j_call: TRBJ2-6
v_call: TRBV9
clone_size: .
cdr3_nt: TGTGCCAGCAGCCCAATAGCGGGGGGCTACGGTTCTGGGGCCAACGTCCTGACTTTC
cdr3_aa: CASSPIAGGYGSGANVLTF

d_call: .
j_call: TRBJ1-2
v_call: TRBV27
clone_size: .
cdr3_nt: TGTGCCAGCAGTTTATCGAAAGGGAGGGGGAATGGCTACACCTTC
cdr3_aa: CASSLSKGRGNGYTF

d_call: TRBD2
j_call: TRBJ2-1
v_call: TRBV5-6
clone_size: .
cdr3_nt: TGTGCCAGCAGCTTGCCGGGAGGGTGGGAGCAGTTCTTC
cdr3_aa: CASSLPGGWEQFF

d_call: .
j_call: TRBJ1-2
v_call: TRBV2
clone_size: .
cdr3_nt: TGTGCCAGCAGTGAGCAGGTTAACTATGGCTACACCTTC
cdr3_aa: CASSEQVNYGYTF

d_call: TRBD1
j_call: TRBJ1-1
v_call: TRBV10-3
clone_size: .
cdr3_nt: TGTGCCACCACGGACAGGGGGCTAGGGAACACTGAAGCTTTCTTT
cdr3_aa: CATTDRGLGNTEAFF

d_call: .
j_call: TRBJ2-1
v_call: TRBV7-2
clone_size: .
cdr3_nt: TGTGCCAGCAGCTTAGACGGGTGGGACAATGAGCAGTTCTTC
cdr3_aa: CASSLDGWDNEQFF

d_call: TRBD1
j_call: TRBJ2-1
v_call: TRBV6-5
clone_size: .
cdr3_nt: TGTGCCAGCAGTCAGACAGGGGGCTTGAATGAGCAGTTCTTC
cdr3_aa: CASSQTGGLNEQFF

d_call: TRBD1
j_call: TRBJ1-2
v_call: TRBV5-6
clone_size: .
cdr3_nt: TGTGCCAGCAGCTTGGCGGGACAGGGGGCTTCTGGCTACACCTTC
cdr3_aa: CASSLAGQGASGYTF

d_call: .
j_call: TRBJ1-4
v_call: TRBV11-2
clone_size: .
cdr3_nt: TGTGCCACCGGGCGGGGGACTAATGAAAAACTGTTTTTT
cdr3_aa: CATGRGTNEKLFF

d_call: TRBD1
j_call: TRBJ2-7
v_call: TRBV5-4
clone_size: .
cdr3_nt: TGTGCCAGCAGCTTAGGGACAGCAACCTACGAGCAGTACTTC
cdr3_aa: CASSLGTATYEQYF

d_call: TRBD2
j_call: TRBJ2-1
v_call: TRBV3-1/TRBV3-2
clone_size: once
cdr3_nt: TGTGCCAGCAGCCACTCCCGGGACTACGATGAGCAGTTCTTC
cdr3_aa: CASSHSRDYDEQFF

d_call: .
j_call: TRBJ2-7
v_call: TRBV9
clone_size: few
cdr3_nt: TGTGCCAGCAGCTACTACAGGGATTTCTCCTACGAGCAGTACTTC
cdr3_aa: CASSYYRDFSYEQYF

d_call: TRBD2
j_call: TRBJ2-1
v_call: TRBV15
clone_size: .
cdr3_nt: TGTGCCACCAGCGGCATCGGCGGGAGCTCCTACAATGAGCAGTTCTTC
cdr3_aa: CATSGIGGSSYNEQFF

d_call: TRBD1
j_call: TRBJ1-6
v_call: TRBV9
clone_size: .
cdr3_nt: TGTGCCAGCAGCCCATGGACAGGGGGAAATTCACCCCTCCACTTT
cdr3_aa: CASSPWTGGNSPLHF

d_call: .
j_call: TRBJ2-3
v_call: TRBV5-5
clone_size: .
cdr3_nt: TGTGCCAGCAGCTTGGAGGGGACTCCTCGGGGCTTCACAGATACGCAGTATTTT
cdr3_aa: CASSLEGTPRGFTDTQYF

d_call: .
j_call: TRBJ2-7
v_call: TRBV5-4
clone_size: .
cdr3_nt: TGTGCCAGCAGCTTGATTTCGGGGTCCAGCGAGCAGTACTTC
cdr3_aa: CASSLISGSSEQYF

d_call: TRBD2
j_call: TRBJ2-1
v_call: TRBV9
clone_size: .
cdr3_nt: TGTGCCAGCAGCGTCTCTAGCGGGGCAAATGAGCAGTTCTTC
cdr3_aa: CASSVSSGANEQFF

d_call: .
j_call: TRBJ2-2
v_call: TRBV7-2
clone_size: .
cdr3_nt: TGTGCCAGCAGCTTAGTCCGGGGGACCGGGGAGCTGTTTTTT
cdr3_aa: CASSLVRGTGELFF

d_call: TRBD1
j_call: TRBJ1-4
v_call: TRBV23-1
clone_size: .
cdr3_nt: TGCGCCAGCAGTCAACCGGACAGGGACGAAAAACTGTTTTTT
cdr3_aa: CASSQPDRDEKLFF

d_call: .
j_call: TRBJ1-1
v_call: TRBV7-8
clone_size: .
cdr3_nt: TGTGCCAGCAGCTTAGCGATCCAGGTCCCTGAAGCTTTCTTT
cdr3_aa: CASSLAIQVPEAFF

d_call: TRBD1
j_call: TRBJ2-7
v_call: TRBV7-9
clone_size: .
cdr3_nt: TGTGCCAGCAGCCCGTGGACAGGGGGCATCGAGCAGTACTTC
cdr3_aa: CASSPWTGGIEQYF

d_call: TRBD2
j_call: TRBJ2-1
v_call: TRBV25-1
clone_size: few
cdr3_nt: TGTGCCAGCAGTGAATATGGGTTAGCGGGAGAGGTTGAGCAGTTCTTC
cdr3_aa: CASSEYGLAGEVEQFF

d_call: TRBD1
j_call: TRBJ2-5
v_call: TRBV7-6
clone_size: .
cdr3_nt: TGTGCCAGCAGCTTGGGCCGGGACAGTCGAGAGACCCAGTACTTC
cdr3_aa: CASSLGRDSRETQYF

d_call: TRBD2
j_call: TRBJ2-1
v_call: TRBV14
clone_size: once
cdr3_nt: TGTGCCAGCAGCCAACCTACGGGGGGCTACAATGAGCAGTTCTTC
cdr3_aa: CASSQPTGGYNEQFF

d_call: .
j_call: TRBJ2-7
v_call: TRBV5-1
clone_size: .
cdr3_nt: TGCGCCAGCAGCCTTGCCGGTCCGAATAGCGAGCAGTACTTC
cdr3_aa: CASSLAGPNSEQYF

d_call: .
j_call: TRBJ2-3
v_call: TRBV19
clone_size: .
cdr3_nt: TGTGCCAGTAGTATGTCTAGGCCTGGGACAGATACGCAGTATTTT
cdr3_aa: CASSMSRPGTDTQYF

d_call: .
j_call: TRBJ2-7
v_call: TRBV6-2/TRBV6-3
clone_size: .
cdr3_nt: TGTGCCAGCAGTTACTCCTCCTACTCCTACGAGCAGTACTTC
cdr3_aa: CASSYSSYSYEQYF

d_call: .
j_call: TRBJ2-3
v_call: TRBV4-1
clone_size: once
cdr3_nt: TGCGCCAGCAGCCAAGAGGGAGTAGGGTCTAGCACAGATACGCAGTATTTT
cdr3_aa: CASSQEGVGSSTDTQYF

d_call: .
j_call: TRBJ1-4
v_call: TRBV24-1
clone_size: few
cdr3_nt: TGTGCCACCAGTGACGGCTTGGGGGGACTGTTTTTT
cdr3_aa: CATSDGLGGLFF

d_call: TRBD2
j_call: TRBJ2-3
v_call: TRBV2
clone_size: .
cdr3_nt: TGTGCCAGCAGTGTTACGGGAGGGCCCAGGGATACGCAGTATTTT
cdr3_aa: CASSVTGGPRDTQYF

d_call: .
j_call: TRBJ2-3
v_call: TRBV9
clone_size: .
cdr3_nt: TGTGCCAGCAGCGTCCTCGATACGCAGTATTTT
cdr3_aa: CASSVLDTQYF

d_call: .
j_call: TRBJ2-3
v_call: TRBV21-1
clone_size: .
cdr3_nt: TGTGCCAGCAGCTCACGACTAGCGGGATCGACGAGGAAGGATACGCAGTATTTT
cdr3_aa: CASSSRLAGSTRKDTQYF

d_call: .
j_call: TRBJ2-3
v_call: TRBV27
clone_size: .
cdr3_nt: TGTGCCAGCAGTCTATACGGACAGTACACAGATACGCAGTATTTT
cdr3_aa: CASSLYGQYTDTQYF

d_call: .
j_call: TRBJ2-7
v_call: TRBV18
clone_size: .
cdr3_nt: TGTGCCAGCTCACCCTCCAACGGGGAGCAGTACTTC
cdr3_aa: CASSPSNGEQYF

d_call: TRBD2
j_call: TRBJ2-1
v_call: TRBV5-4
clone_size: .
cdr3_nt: TGTGCCAGCAGCGCACGACTAGCGAACGAGCAGTTCTTC
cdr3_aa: CASSARLANEQFF

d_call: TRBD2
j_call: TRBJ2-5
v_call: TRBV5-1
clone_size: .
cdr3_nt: TGCGCCAGCAGCTTGGCGGGACTAGCACGGGAGACCCAGTACTTC
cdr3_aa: CASSLAGLARETQYF

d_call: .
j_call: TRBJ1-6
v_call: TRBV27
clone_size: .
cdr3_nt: TGTGCCAGCAGACTTTACCGGGACACAACTAATTCACCCCTCCACTTT
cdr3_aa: CASRLYRDTTNSPLHF

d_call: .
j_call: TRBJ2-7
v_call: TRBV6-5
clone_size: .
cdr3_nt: TGTGCCAGCAGCCCCCCAGGTGGGGGCCACGAGCAGTACTTC
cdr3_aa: CASSPPGGGHEQYF

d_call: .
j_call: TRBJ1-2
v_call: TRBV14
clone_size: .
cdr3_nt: TGTGCCAGCAGCCAGCAGGGGCGGTATGGCTACACCTTC
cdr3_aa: CASSQQGRYGYTF

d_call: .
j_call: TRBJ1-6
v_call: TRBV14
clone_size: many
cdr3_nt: TGTGCCAGCAGCCACCAGGGCGCGAGGAATTCACCCCTCCACTTT
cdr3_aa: CASSHQGARNSPLHF

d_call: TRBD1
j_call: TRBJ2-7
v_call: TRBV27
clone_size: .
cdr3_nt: TGTGCCAGCAGTCCGACGACAGGGGGAAGCTACGAGCAGTACTTC
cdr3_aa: CASSPTTGGSYEQYF